Presented here are 32 T cell receptor beta chains from one specimen sequenced in a study of CD8+CD57+ T cells in acquired aplastic anemia. Genomic DNA templated the TCR beta VDJ and CDR3 profiling. Each CDR3 protein gets one entry after TCRdb re-called the reads with MiXCR. The profile shows 200,000 to 250,000 distinct CDR3 sequences, under 55% of them singletons. An expansion of CD8+CD57+ cells by flow cytometry had been shown in patients chosen for sequencing. Input material: sorted CD4+, CD8+, or CD8+CD57+ T cells (not recorded which) from PBMCs. These receptors were obtained from a human donor with aplastic anemia.

This clonotype has at least ten counts. The gene calls are TRBV6-1 and TRBJ1-5, with TRBD1 as a possible D gene (6 bases). In germline, CDR1 is MNHNS, CDR2 SASEGT. The CDR3 runs to 13 residues. Trimming pared 8 bases from V and 9 bases from J, leaving 17 bases between. The CDR3 is CASRGGQGRPQHF. The CDR3 DNA reads TGTGCCAGCCGGGGGGGGCAGGGACGGCCCCAGCATTTT.

In its sample, this clonotype was seen many times. The chain joins TRBV7-9 to TRBJ1-2, with D unresolved. V lost 1 base and J 0 bases, leaving 3 bases between the germline ends. Germline V gene data show CDR1 as SEHNR and CDR2 as FQNEAQ (reference sequence). The CDR3 consists of 13 residues. CDR3 in DNA: TGTGCCAGCAGCTTAGGCCCTAACTATGGCTACACCTTC. This gives the protein CASSLGPNYGYTF.

V is TRBV10-3 and J is TRBJ2-1; D is perhaps TRBD2 (6 bases). CDR3 size: 15 residues. V was clipped by 4 bases and J by 2 bases, with 12 bases between them. The germline gives CDR1 ENHRY, CDR2 SYGVKD. DNA of the CDR3: TGTGCCATCAGTGGGGATAGCGGCACCTACAATGAGCAGTTCTTC. Protein sequence: CAISGDSGTYNEQFF.

This clonotype showed up many times. The chain couples TRBV12-3 or TRBV12-4 to TRBJ1-5; 7 bases agree with TRBD1. The CDR3 is made up of 14 amino acids. The junction had 6 bases not matched to a gene; V was cut back by 3 bases and J by 7 bases. CDR3 DNA: TGTGCCAGCAGTTTGGACCAGGGGGGGCAGCCCCAGCATTTT. This translates into CASSLDQGGQPQHF.

This clonotype was recorded at least ten times. This chain connects TRBV29-1 to TRBJ2-5, with D unresolved. Trimming stripped 3 bases from V and 1 base from J, with 9 bases between. Per germline, CDR1 SQVTM and CDR2 ANQGSEA. The CDR3 totals 13 residues. CDR3 protein: CSVEVPAQETQYF. DNA for the CDR3: TGCAGCGTTGAGGTCCCAGCCCAAGAGACCCAGTACTTC.

This clonotype occurred many times. The J gene is TRBJ2-7, the V gene TRBV6-1; 8 nucleotides agree with TRBD1. Per germline, CDR1 MNHNS and CDR2 SASEGT. Trimming at V came to 8 bases and at J to 1 base, leaving 4 bases not matched to a gene. The CDR3 is 13 residues long. CDR3 sequence: CASGQGGSYEQYF. CDR3 coding DNA: TGTGCCAGCGGACAGGGAGGTTCCTACGAGCAGTACTTC.

This clonotype was seen repeatedly, ten times or more. The rearrangement links TRBV7-9 to TRBJ2-1; D unclear. Trimming took 3 bases from V and 0 from J, leaving 6 bases between them. Looked up from germline, CDR1 is SEHNR and CDR2 is FQNEAQ (reference sequence). This CDR3 is built from 14 residues. In nucleotides, the CDR3 is TGTGCCAGCAGCTTGGTGTTCTCCTACAATGAGCAGTTCTTC. It translates to CASSLVFSYNEQFF.

The gene calls are TRBV15 and TRBJ2-3, with 8 bases aligning to TRBD2. The germline V gene has CDR1 LNHNV and CDR2 YYDKDF (reference sequence). V lost 3 bases, J lost 2 bases, and 13 bases stayed unmatched. The CDR3 covers 18 residues. In DNA, the CDR3 is TGTGCCACCAGCAGCTTAAACTTTGCGGGGGGCCTCACAGATACGCAGTATTTT. This sequence encodes CATSSLNFAGGLTDTQYF.

This clonotype was observed at least ten times. This rearrangement joins TRBV9 to TRBJ1-1, with no clear D. CDR1 and CDR2 from the germline V gene are SGDLS and YYNGEE. Deletions cut 4 bases from V and 1 base from J, with 8 bases between. This CDR3 is built from 13 residues. CDR3 sequence: CASSQDWNTEAFF. CDR3 nucleotide sequence: TGTGCCAGCAGCCAGGACTGGAACACTGAAGCTTTCTTT.

This clonotype was picked up a small number of times. The chain combines TRBV5-1 with TRBJ2-3; 11 positions agree with TRBD2. CDR1 SGHRS and CDR2 YFSETQ come from the germline V gene. V lost 0 bases, J lost 1 base, and 7 bases stayed unmatched. The CDR3 is 18 amino acids. CDR3 sequence (DNA): TGCGCCAGCAGCTTGGCCCTAGCGGGGGGTTTTGGCACAGATACGCAGTATTTT. Translating it yields CASSLALAGGFGTDTQYF.

As to this clonotype: This may arise from a read error, as a much more abundant clone is one base away. The V call is TRBV12-3 or TRBV12-4, the J call TRBJ2-7; 10 bases match TRBD1. The CDR3 covers 14 residues. The CDR3 DNA reads TGTGCTAGTAGTTCGGGACAGGGGTCCAACGAGCAGTACTTC. Protein product: CASSSGQGSNEQYF.

The table lists this clonotype with a count of one. The CDR3 protein is CASSSSGGEEQYF. The CDR3 DNA sequence: TGTGCCAGCAGTTCTAGCGGGGGGGAAGAGCAGTACTTC. V usage is TRBV2 and J usage is TRBJ2-7; 12 bases map to TRBD2. The CDR3 extends over 13 amino acids. The V gene end was trimmed by 5 bases and the J gene end by 7 bases; junction bases not matched to a gene: 3. Germline CDR1 SNHLY, CDR2 FYNNEI.

This clonotype appeared a few times. The chain carries TRBV20-1 and TRBJ2-5; TRBD2 matches at 9 bases. The CDR3 has 16 residues. Germline CDR1 reads DFQATT; CDR2 reads SNEGSKA (reference sequence). The V gene end was trimmed by 0 bases and the J gene end by 1 base; junction bases not matched to a gene: 6. CDR3 protein: CSARDYRGGAQETQYF. CDR3 DNA: TGCAGTGCTAGAGATTACCGCGGGGGGGCCCAAGAGACCCAGTACTTC.

This clonotype was observed many times. The chain employs TRBV28 and TRBJ1-2; D remains ambiguous. The CDR3 is made up of 13 amino acids. The germline V and J ends were trimmed by 5 bases and 4 bases, with 11 bases remaining between them. CDR1 MDHEN and CDR2 SYDVKM come from the germline V gene. Here the CDR3 reads CASSPSDFYGYTF. DNA for the CDR3: TGTGCCAGCAGTCCCTCGGACTTCTATGGCTACACCTTC.

The chain joins TRBV10-3 to TRBJ1-2; 9 positions agree with TRBD1. J was trimmed by 5 bases and V by 2 bases; bases with no gene match: 9. There are 16 residues in the CDR3. The V gene's germline CDR1 is ENHRY and CDR2 SYGVKD. The CDR3: CAISEDRGAPYYGYTF. As DNA, the CDR3 is TGTGCCATCAGTGAGGACAGGGGGGCTCCCTATTATGGCTACACCTTC.

The CDR3 reads CASSLARRESPLHF. For the CDR3, the DNA is TGCGCCAGCAGCTTGGCCAGGAGGGAATCACCCCTCCACTTT. The chain couples TRBV5-1 to TRBJ1-6; D remains unclear. This CDR3 has 14 residues. Trimming pared 0 bases from V and 10 bases from J, leaving 11 bases between. Germline V CDR1 and CDR2: SGHRS, YFSETQ.

The rearrangement uses TRBV11-2 and TRBJ2-3; 7 positions match TRBD1. V lost 6 bases, J lost 0 bases, and 12 bases stayed unmatched. The CDR3 runs to 17 residues. Looked up from germline, CDR1 is SGHAT and CDR2 is FQNNGV. The CDR3 spells CASRRARPGQSTDTQYF. The CDR3 DNA reads as TGTGCCAGCAGACGTGCCCGGCCGGGACAGAGCACAGATACGCAGTATTTT.

Comments on this clonotype: One end of the junction is discordant with germline, which a read error may explain. The genes are TRBV7-9 and TRBJ2-5; TRBD2 aligns across 8 bases. Germline assignment: CDR1 SEHNR and CDR2 FQNEAQ (reference sequence). This CDR3 has 14 residues. As DNA, the CDR3 is TGCGCCAGCAGCCCCCGGGGGGGGCAAGTGACCCAGTACTTC. This gives the protein CASSPRGGQVTQYF.

The sample holds many counts of this clonotype. This chain joins TRBV9 and TRBJ2-1; 11 positions agree with TRBD2. CDR3 length: 16 amino acids. Germline V gives CDR1 SGDLS, CDR2 YYNGEE. V lost 2 bases to trimming and J lost 8 bases; unmatched junction nucleotides: 9. The DNA for the CDR3 is TGTGCCAGCAGCGTTACTTCTAGCGGGGGGTCATATGAGCAGTTCTTC. This gives the protein CASSVTSSGGSYEQFF.

This clonotype appeared many times. The chain uses TRBV9 and TRBJ2-6; no clear D. Trimming pared 0 bases from V and 4 bases from J, leaving 2 bases between. This CDR3 region has 13 residues. The germline V gene encodes CDR1 SGDLS and CDR2 YYNGEE. CDR3 sequence (DNA): TGTGCCAGCAGCGTAGCCGGGGCCAACGTCCTGACTTTC. It encodes CASSVAGANVLTF. Drawing the rest from reference TRBV9 and TRBJ2-6, the complete variable domain is DSGVTQTPKHLITATGQRVTLRCSPRSGDLSVYWYQQSLDQGLQFLIQYYNGEERAKGNILERFSAQQFPDLHSELNLSSLELGDSALYFCASSVAGANVLTFGAGSRLTVL.

This clonotype came up many times. The chain has TRBV6-6 and TRBJ1-2; perhaps TRBD1 as D (5 bases). The CDR3 spans 17 residues. Germline lookup yields CDR1 MNHNY and CDR2 SVGAGI (reference sequence). V dropped 7 bases and J dropped 2 bases, with 23 bases sitting between them. The CDR3 region is CASTFPGRGGKNYGYTF. Written as DNA, the CDR3 is TGTGCCAGCACCTTTCCCGGCCGGGGGGGAAAGAACTATGGCTACACCTTC.

The chain combines TRBV19 with TRBJ1-3; D is perhaps TRBD1 (5 bases). The CDR3 has 14 amino acids. The germline V and J ends were trimmed by 10 bases and 0 bases, with 13 bases remaining between them. The germline CDR1 and CDR2 sequences are LNHDA and SQIVND (reference sequence). The CDR3 DNA reads TGTGCCATCGGGCGAGGGGTCTCTGGAAACACCATATATTTT. This sequence encodes CAIGRGVSGNTIYF.

This clonotype was detected only once. The chain employs TRBV11-2 and TRBJ1-2; perhaps TRBD1 as D (6 bases). V was clipped by 3 bases and J by 2 bases, with 16 bases between them. CDR3 length: 16 residues. Germline V gene data show CDR1 as SGHAT and CDR2 as FQNNGV. The CDR3 coding sequence is TGTGCCAGCAGCTTGGCGGGGGGCATGACGAACTATGGCTACACCTTC. Protein product: CASSLAGGMTNYGYTF.

The chain recombines TRBV5-1 with TRBJ2-3, with TRBD1 matching 7 bases. Germline assignment: CDR1 SGHRS and CDR2 YFSETQ. The CDR3 runs 15 residues. Trimming cost V 4 bases and J 4 bases; bases outside gene matches: 9. The CDR3 bases are TGCGCCAGCAGCCAGTACGGGACAGCGGCAGATACGCAGTATTTT. Its protein product is CASSQYGTAADTQYF.

In this sample, this clonotype turned up many times. V gene TRBV6-5 combines with J gene TRBJ1-3, with D tentatively TRBD1 (5 bases). CDR1 and CDR2 from the germline V gene are MNHEY and SVGAGI. This CDR3 has 16 amino acids. Trimming took 0 bases from V and 4 from J, leaving 13 bases between them. The CDR3 spells CASSYSGRADGNTIYF. The CDR3 nucleotides are TGTGCCAGCAGTTACTCCGGCAGGGCAGACGGAAACACCATATATTTT.

This clonotype has at least ten counts. Compared with germline, one end of the junction differs, possibly owing to a read error. The chain joins TRBV7-3 to TRBJ2-3, with D possibly called TRBD1 or TRBD2 (5 bases each). The CDR3 covers 14 residues. In germline, CDR1 is SGHTA, CDR2 FQGTGA. This CDR3 reads CASSRTGSTGTQYF. The CDR3 nucleotides are TGTGCCAGCAGCCGGACGGGGAGCACAGGTACGCAGTATTTT.

This clonotype was seen repeatedly, ten times or more. The rearrangement uses TRBV7-9 and TRBJ1-3; D gene uncertain. V was cut by 2 bases and J by 0 bases, with 11 bases left in between. Germline-derived CDR1 and CDR2 are SEHNR and FQNEAQ (reference sequence). This CDR3 comprises 16 residues. This CDR3 is CASSLPGANSGNTIYF. The CDR3 DNA reads as TGTGCCAGCAGCTTACCAGGAGCCAACTCTGGAAACACCATATATTTT.

The CDR3 DNA reads TGTGCCAGCAGCCCCACAGGGCCGGGCCCTGAAGCTTTCTTT. Protein: CASSPTGPGPEAFF. This rearrangement joins TRBV7-3 to TRBJ1-1, with a weak D call TRBD1 (6 bases). With 5 bases removed from V and 6 bases from J, the gap between germline ends came to 16 bases. The CDR3 loop spans 14 amino acids. CDR1 is SGHTA, CDR2 FQGTGA, per germline. Full variable domain (rest looked up from reference TRBV7-3 and TRBJ1-1): GAGVSQTPSNKVTEKGKYVELRCDPISGHTALYWYRQSLGQGPEFLIYFQGTGAADDSGLPNDRFFAVRPEGSVSTLKIQRTERGDSAVYLCASSPTGPGPEAFFGQGTRLTVV.

This clonotype was picked up many times. This chain links TRBV3-1 with TRBJ2-7; possible D gene TRBD2, 6 bases. With 2 bases removed from V and 5 bases from J, the gap between germline ends came to 13 bases. Germline values: CDR1 LGHDT, CDR2 YNNKEL (reference sequence). The CDR3 is 14 amino acids. The CDR3 DNA sequence: TGTGCCAGCAGCCAAATCGGGGGTACCCACGAGCAGTACTTC. It translates to CASSQIGGTHEQYF.

About this clonotype: This may arise from a read error, as a much more abundant clone is one base away. This rearrangement joins TRBV5-1 to TRBJ2-1, with D unresolved. The length of the CDR3 is 11 residues. CDR1 is SGHRS, CDR2 YFSETQ, per germline. CDR3 amino acids: CASSHYNERFF. CDR3 in DNA: TGCGCCAGCTCCCATTATAATGAGCGGTTCTTC.

The genes are TRBV19 and TRBJ2-1; the match to TRBD1 covers 8 bases. The CDR3 consists of 16 residues. After removal of 4 bases from V and 1 base from J, the junction contained 6 bases not matched to a gene. Germline assignment: CDR1 LNHDA and CDR2 SQIVND (reference sequence). CDR3 sequence (DNA): TGTGCCAGTAGTACCCCGACAGGGGCATCCTACAATGAGCAGTTCTTC. Translation gives CASSTPTGASYNEQFF.

This clonotype was seen a few times. A read error may be the cause here, since a much bigger clone is one base away. V is TRBV10-3 and J is TRBJ1-3; D gene unclear. The CDR3 is made up of 16 amino acids. Germline V CDR1 and CDR2: ENHRY, SYGVKD. With 4 bases removed from V and 9 bases from J, the gap between germline ends came to 22 bases. CDR3 sequence: CAISASDPGKVSTIYF. The CDR3 DNA sequence: TGTGCCATCAGTGCCTCGGACCCAGGAAAAGTAAGCACCATATATTTT.